Shown below are 20 T cell receptor beta chains from a single sample sequenced in a study of identical twins. TCRdb used MiXCR to reprocess the 5' RACE reads, holding one entry per CDR3 protein. The table shows around 160,000 distinct CDR3 sequences, with approximately 3.5% occurring only once. Sequenced sample: memory T cells sorted from blood. The receptors stem from a man between 18 and 35 years old in good health.

In this sample, this clonotype turned up many times. The chain has TRBV28 and TRBJ2-4; a possible D gene is TRBD2 (5 bases). Germline V lookup: CDR1 MDHEN, CDR2 SYDVKM. The CDR3 is made up of 13 amino acids. V lost 7 bases and J 6 bases, leaving 13 bases between the germline ends. CDR3 bases: TGTGCCAGCACGGGCGGGTCAACAAACATTCAGTACTTC. This translates into CASTGGSTNIQYF.

This clonotype has at least ten counts. This chain uses TRBV7-9 with TRBJ2-3; D possibly corresponds to TRBD2 (6 bases). The CDR3 spans 17 residues. From germline, CDR1 is SEHNR and CDR2 FQNEAQ (reference sequence). V was pared by 1 base and J by 5 bases, with 19 bases between. The CDR3 reads CASSLVAAGFGQDTQYF. CDR3 bases: TGTGCCAGCAGCTTAGTTGCTGCGGGATTTGGACAAGATACGCAGTATTTT.

This clonotype occurred many times. The chain has TRBV5-1 and TRBJ2-1, with 7 bases matching TRBD1. The CDR3 extends over 15 amino acids. The V gene's germline CDR1 is SGHRS and CDR2 YFSETQ. V was pared by 0 bases and J by 5 bases, with 5 bases of the junction left unmatched. The CDR3 DNA reads as TGCGCCAGCAGCTTGGGTAATACAGGGGACAATGAGCAGTTCTTC. It specifies CASSLGNTGDNEQFF.

This clonotype was found many times. The V call is TRBV2, the J call TRBJ1-5; no clear D gene. CDR3 size: 13 residues. The germline CDR1 and CDR2 sequences are SNHLY and FYNNEI. V gave up 4 bases and J gave up 0 bases, with 4 bases separating them. The DNA for the CDR3 is TGTGCCAGCAGTGGGGATAGCAATCAGCCCCAGCATTTT. Translation gives CASSGDSNQPQHF. Supplemented by reference TRBV2 and TRBJ1-5, the full variable domain reads EPEVTQTPSHQVTQMGQEVILRCVPISNHLYFYWYRQILGQKVEFLVSFYNNEISEKSEIFDDQFSVERPDGSNFTLKIRSTKLEDSAMYFCASSGDSNQPQHFGDGTRLSIL.

Note on this clonotype: A much larger clone lies one base from this, so it may be a read error. The chain uses TRBV28 and TRBJ1-2; the match to TRBD1 covers 7 bases. The germline CDR1 and CDR2 sequences are MDHEN and SYDVKM. This CDR3 contains 12 residues. CDR3: CASVTGNCGYTF. The DNA for the CDR3 is TGTGCCAGCGTGACAGGGAACTGTGGCTACACCTTC.

The chain uses TRBV7-2 and TRBJ2-7; D is ambiguous. Germline loops: CDR1 SGHTA, CDR2 FQGNSA. The V gene lost 0 bases and the J gene lost 2 bases, with 8 bases spanning the gap. The CDR3 totals 14 residues. CDR3 protein: CASSLAPATYEQYF. The CDR3 bases are TGTGCCAGCAGCTTAGCTCCGGCGACCTACGAGCAGTACTTC.

This clonotype was detected ten times or more. The chain is built from TRBV20-1 and TRBJ2-1; D perhaps matches TRBD2 (5 bases). The germline V gene has CDR1 DFQATT and CDR2 SNEGSKA (reference sequence). This CDR3 has 16 residues. V lost 0 bases and J lost 7, with 19 bases in between. Here the CDR3 reads CSARDLAGSPRNEQFF. CDR3 coding DNA: TGCAGTGCTAGAGATCTTGCGGGCTCCCCACGAAATGAGCAGTTCTTC.

This clonotype has a count of ten or more. The chain carries TRBV7-2 and TRBJ2-7; D is ambiguous. CDR1 is SGHTA and CDR2 is FQGNSA in the germline V gene. V gave up 5 bases and J gave up 3 bases, with 5 bases separating them. The CDR3 has 11 residues. In DNA, the CDR3 is TGTGCCAGCAGCCCCCTCTACGAGCAGTACTTC. Its protein is CASSPLYEQYF.

This clonotype was observed many times. V and J are TRBV28 and TRBJ2-5, with 7 positions matching TRBD2. The CDR3 loop spans 13 amino acids. Germline lookup yields CDR1 MDHEN and CDR2 SYDVKM. V gave up 8 bases and J gave up 3 bases; unmatched junction bases: 6. The CDR3 here is CASGPSGEETQYF. The CDR3 nucleotides read TGTGCCAGCGGCCCGAGCGGGGAAGAGACCCAGTACTTC. Drawing the rest from reference TRBV28 and TRBJ2-5, the complete variable domain is DVKVTQSSRYLVKRTGEKVFLECVQDMDHENMFWYRQDPGLGLRLIYFSYDVKMKEKGDIPEGYSVSREKKERFSLILESASTNQTSMYLCASGPSGEETQYFGPGTRLLVL.

This clonotype was detected many times. The rearrangement joins TRBV7-2 to TRBJ2-7; TRBD2 aligns across 7 bases. The CDR3 has 13 residues. The germline V gene encodes CDR1 SGHTA and CDR2 FQGNSA. With V trimmed by 4 bases and J by 6 bases, 6 bases remained unmatched. In DNA, the CDR3 is TGTGCCAGCAGCTCGGGACCTAGCGGCGAGCAGTACTTC. The encoded protein is CASSSGPSGEQYF.

This clonotype has only a few counts. This sequence joins TRBV20-1 and TRBJ2-3; perhaps TRBD1 as D (5 bases). Germline-derived CDR1 and CDR2 are DFQATT and SNEGSKA (reference sequence). CDR3 size: 13 residues. Between the trimmed V and J ends, which lost 3 bases and 3 bases, there was a span of 10 bases. CDR3 in DNA: TGCAGTGCTAGGCAGGGAAGAACAGATACGCAGTATTTT. It translates to CSARQGRTDTQYF.

This clonotype was recorded at least ten times. The chain combines TRBV7-9 with TRBJ2-2, with a possible D match to TRBD1 (6 bases). There are 14 residues in the CDR3. From germline, CDR1 is SEHNR and CDR2 FQNEAQ (reference sequence). V lost 5 bases, J lost 4 bases, and 11 bases lay in between. Written as DNA, the CDR3 is TGTGCCAGCAGCGGGTCCAGGGGCACCGGGGAGCTGTTTTTT. Residues: CASSGSRGTGELFF.

This clonotype was seen a handful of times. The gene calls are TRBV7-2 and TRBJ2-7; D is perhaps TRBD2 (7 bases). CDR1 and CDR2 from the germline V gene are SGHTA and FQGNSA. Trimming shortened V by 5 bases and J by 4 bases, and 21 bases separated the two germline ends. This CDR3 contains 16 residues. The CDR3 bases are TGTGCCAGCAGCCTGAGGGCGGGGGCGATCATGTACGAGCAGTACTTC. Encoded protein: CASSLRAGAIMYEQYF.

Many counts were recorded for this clonotype. The chain combines TRBV3-1 with TRBJ1-2; TRBD1 agrees at 7 bases. Germline trimming cut 4 bases from V and 8 bases from J; bases unmatched to any gene: 7. The length of the CDR3 is 13 residues. Per the germline V gene, CDR1 is LGHDT and CDR2 is YNNKEL (reference sequence). CDR3 sequence reads: CASSLRQGGGYTF. The DNA for the CDR3 is TGTGCCAGCAGCCTTCGACAGGGAGGAGGCTACACCTTC.

This clonotype was detected ten times or more. The chain joins TRBV20-1 to TRBJ1-5; a weak D match, TRBD1 (6 bases). From germline, CDR1 is DFQATT and CDR2 SNEGSKA (reference sequence). Trimming left V 0 bases short and J 2 bases short, with 11 bases between. This CDR3 is built from 15 residues. CDR3 nucleotide sequence: TGCAGTGCTAGAGATCCTCGACAGGGCAATCAGCCCCAGCATTTT. Protein sequence: CSARDPRQGNQPQHF.

This clonotype was recorded many times. The chain has TRBV7-8 and TRBJ1-4, with D unclear. Germline CDR1 is SGHVS and CDR2 is FQNEAQ. The CDR3 consists of 14 residues. The V end was cut by 2 bases, the J end by 7 bases, with 11 bases between. The CDR3 is CASSLQTWGEKLFF. In DNA, the CDR3 is TGTGCCAGCAGCTTACAAACCTGGGGTGAAAAACTGTTTTTT.

This clonotype has ten or more counts. The V and J genes are TRBV4-2 and TRBJ1-4; 7 bases line up with TRBD1. Germline V lookup: CDR1 LGHNA, CDR2 YNFKEQ. J was trimmed by 8 bases and V by 1 base; bases with no gene match: 10. CDR3 length equals 16 residues. The CDR3 coding sequence is TGTGCCAGCAGCCAAGGGTTCCAGGGGGATCTGGAAAAACTGTTTTTT. Translation: CASSQGFQGDLEKLFF.

This clonotype was counted many times. The chain is built from TRBV29-1 and TRBJ1-1; 8 bases line up with TRBD1. Germline V gene lookup returns CDR1 SQVTM and CDR2 ANQGSEA. CDR3 size: 12 residues. V lost 4 bases to trimming and J lost 6 bases; unmatched junction nucleotides: 4. CDR3 in amino acids: CSVVTGVAEAFF. Here the CDR3 DNA reads TGCAGCGTTGTGACAGGGGTGGCTGAAGCTTTCTTT.

This clonotype was seen repeatedly, ten times or more. The CDR3 reads CASSLAYRQPQHF. In nucleotides, the CDR3 is TGTGCCAGCAGTTTGGCCTACAGGCAGCCCCAGCATTTT. The V and J genes are TRBV12-3 or TRBV12-4 and TRBJ1-5, with D tentatively TRBD1 (5 bases). Trimming removed 3 bases at V and 7 bases at J, with 10 bases between. The CDR3 contains 13 residues.

This clonotype was seen a few times. The chain recombines TRBV5-1 with TRBJ1-4, with 7 bases identical to TRBD1. This CDR3 spans 15 amino acids. With 3 bases clipped from V and 8 bases from J, the junction kept 10 bases outside the gene matches. The germline CDR1 and CDR2 sequences are SGHRS and YFSETQ. DNA of the CDR3: TGCGCCAGCAGCTCCACGACAGGGCGGTTGGAAAAACTGTTTTTT. This sequence encodes CASSSTTGRLEKLFF. Using reference TRBV5-1 and TRBJ1-4 for the parts outside the CDR3, the full variable domain is KAGVTQTPRYLIKTRGQQVTLSCSPISGHRSVSWYQQTPGQGLQFLFEYFSETQRNKGNFPGRFSGRQFSNSRSEMNVSTLELGDSALYLCASSSTTGRLEKLFFGSGTQLSVL.